The source of this T cell receptor beta chain is a study of blood T cell repertoires in COVID-19. The overall study: From the United States, Italy and Spain came samples of acute and convalescent COVID-19. In each case, the material was cDNA or gDNA derived from T cells, B-cell-depleted T cells, or PBMCs.

Germline V gene sequence: CDR1 SGHDN, CDR2 FVKESK. V lost 3 bases to trimming and J lost 7 bases; unmatched junction nucleotides: 9. CDR3 length: 14 amino acids. In the authors' workflow: Reference gene primer amplification yielded estimated nucleated cell counts. The table came from immunoSEQ multiplex PCR; TCRdb's copy has only in-frame clones and leaves some out. V, J and clone size derive from that table, while D and trimming were established from the DNA sequence. In the table there are over 250,000 clones, about 85% of which are singletons. The TCR sequence derives from a human donor in a cohort sampled during active COVID-19. Sequenced: peripheral blood. V and J are TRBV14 and TRBJ2-7, with 7 bases that match TRBD2. The CDR3 sequence: CASSQSGKLYEQYF. The CDR3 DNA reads as TGTGCCAGCAGCCAGAGCGGGAAACTGTATGAGCAGTACTTC.